This T cell receptor (beta chain) stems from a study of Graves' ophthalmopathy and Graves' hyperthyroidism. At least ten counts were recorded for this clonotype. RNA transcripts were the template, and TCR beta CDR3 regions were amplified from them. First-round RT-PCR relied on HTBI primers, and a second-round multiplex PCR came next. TCRdb called the multiplex PCR reads again in MiXCR, with one record for every CDR3 protein. The data contain approximately 480,000 distinct CDR3 sequences, roughly 14% of them singletons. CDR3 size: 17 residues. The V end was cut by 2 bases, the J end by 1 base, with 12 bases between.

The sequence came from a woman aged 25 to 39 with Graves' ophthalmopathy. The chain recombines TRBV12-3 or TRBV12-4 with TRBJ2-6; D gene unclear. The sample comprised blood. The CDR3 region has the DNA TGTGCCAGCAGTTTACAGGCCGGTGGGTCTGGGGCCAACGTCCTGACTTTC. As protein: CASSLQAGGSGANVLTF.